The TCR beta chain under discussion was sequenced for a study of blood T cells in healthy people across ages. This clonotype was seen ten or more times. Its cognate antigen is unknown. Study findings and constraints: Age brought a roughly linear fall in TCR beta diversity measured per million T cells.

There were healthy Caucasian individuals from Russia, aged roughly 6 to 90, serving as donors. For the second PCR, which ran for 7 to 11 cycles, a sample-barcoded 5' primer and a J-beta primer mix were used. MiXCR was run by TCRdb on the 5' RACE reads, yielding one entry per CDR3 protein. Of about 1.6 million distinct CDR3 sequences listed, 34% are singletons. The CDR3 spans 14 residues. Germline V gives CDR1 SQVTM, CDR2 ANQGSEA. V lost 8 bases and J lost 2; bases outside the gene matches: 9. The chain employs TRBV29-1 and TRBJ2-5; the match to TRBD2 covers 9 bases. Sequencing was performed on blood. This clonotype was sampled from a woman between 25 and 40 years old in good health. CDR3 residues: CSSSSGDLQETQYF. The CDR3 region has the DNA TGCAGCTCATCTAGCGGGGACTTACAAGAGACCCAGTACTTC.